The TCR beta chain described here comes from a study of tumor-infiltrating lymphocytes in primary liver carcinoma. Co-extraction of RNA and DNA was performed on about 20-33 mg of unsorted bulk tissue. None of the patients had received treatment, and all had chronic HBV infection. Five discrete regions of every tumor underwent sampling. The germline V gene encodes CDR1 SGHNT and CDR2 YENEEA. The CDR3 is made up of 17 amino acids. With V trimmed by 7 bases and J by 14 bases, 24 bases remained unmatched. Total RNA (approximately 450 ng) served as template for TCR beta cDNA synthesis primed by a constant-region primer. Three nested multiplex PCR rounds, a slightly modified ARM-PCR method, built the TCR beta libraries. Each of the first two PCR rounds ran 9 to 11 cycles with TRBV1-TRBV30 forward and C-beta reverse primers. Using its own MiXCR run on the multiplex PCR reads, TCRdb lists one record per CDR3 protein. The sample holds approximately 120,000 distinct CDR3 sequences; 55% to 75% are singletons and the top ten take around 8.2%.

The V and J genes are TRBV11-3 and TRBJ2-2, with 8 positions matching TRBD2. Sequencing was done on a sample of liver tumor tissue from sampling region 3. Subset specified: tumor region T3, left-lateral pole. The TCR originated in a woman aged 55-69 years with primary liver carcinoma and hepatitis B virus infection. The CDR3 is CASTSGLEGGPGEDLFF. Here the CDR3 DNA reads TGTGCCAGCACCTCGGGACTAGAGGGAGGGCCCGGCGAGGATCTGTTTTTT.